A selection of T cell receptor beta chains follows, all from one sample in a study of blood T cell repertoires in COVID-19. Measured with immunoSEQ multiplex PCR; TCRdb has only the in-frame clones, and not every one. Here the sample spans about 220,000 clones, 80% to 85% being singletons. The sequenced sample was peripheral blood. These receptors all stem from a woman in her thirties who had recovered from COVID-19. CDR3s include the opening cysteine and the closing phenylalanine or tryptophan. Fields, in order: clone size, D gene, J gene, V gene, CDR3 DNA, CDR3 protein. A D gene is named only where the DNA matches it firmly. Expanded clones are given a class, and other clones once, few, many or no size at all.

few	TRBD2	TRBJ2-1	TRBV7-9	TGTGCCAGCAGGGGGACTAGCGGGAGGGATGAGCAGTTCTTC	CASRGTSGRDEQFF
.	TRBD1	TRBJ1-1	TRBV4-1	TGCGCCAGCAGCCAAGTCTTTGTTGGGACAGGGTATGAAGCTTTCTTT	CASSQVFVGTGYEAFF
.	.	TRBJ1-5	TRBV5-6	TGTGCCAGCAGCTACCGGGGTCTTAATCAGCCCCAGCATTTT	CASSYRGLNQPQHF
.	TRBD1	TRBJ1-6	TRBV27	TGTGCCAGCAGGCCCGGGACAGGGAATTCACCCCTCCACTTT	CASRPGTGNSPLHF
.	.	TRBJ2-7	TRBV5-4	TGTGCCAGCAGCTTGCGGGGGATAGAGCAGTACTTC	CASSLRGIEQYF
.	.	TRBJ2-1	TRBV6-5	TGTGCCAGCAGTTACCGGAGGTGGGATGAGCAGTTCTTC	CASSYRRWDEQFF
.	TRBD2	TRBJ2-3	TRBV28	TGTGCCAGCTACCCCGTCCGGGGACTAGCTAGGAATACGCAGTATTTT	CASYPVRGLARNTQYF
.	TRBD2	TRBJ2-7	TRBV7-6	TGTGCCAGCAGCTTATCCGACGCGGGAGGGGTCTACGAGCAGTACTTC	CASSLSDAGGVYEQYF
once	TRBD2	TRBJ2-7	TRBV9	TGTGCCAGCAGCGTGACTAGCGGCTTCACCTACGAGCAGTACTTC	CASSVTSGFTYEQYF
once	TRBD2	TRBJ2-2	TRBV9	TGTGCCAGCAACGAGGCGGGAGCGGACACCGGGGAGCTGTTTTTT	CASNEAGADTGELFF
.	.	TRBJ2-5	TRBV10-3	TGTGCCATCAGTGGGGCGGGACAGTCAAAAGGGCAAGAGACCCAGTACTTC	CAISGAGQSKGQETQYF
few	.	TRBJ1-1	TRBV5-3	TGTGCCAGAAGCATGGACTCCTCATCGTGGGCTTTCTTT	CARSMDSSSWAFF
few	.	TRBJ1-4	TRBV7-9	TGTGCCAGCAGCTCTTACCGGGACACACAGACAACTAATGAAAAACTGTTTTTT	CASSSYRDTQTTNEKLFF
.	.	TRBJ2-5	TRBV5-3	TGTGCCAGAAGCTTTGACCGACGGGGGGAGACCCAGTACTTC	CARSFDRRGETQYF
.	.	TRBJ2-2	TRBV3-1/TRBV3-2	TGTGCCAGCAACGCCGGTGGGGAGCCCGGGGAGCTGTTTTTT	CASNAGGEPGELFF
.	.	TRBJ1-2	TRBV27	TGTGCCAGCAGGAATCGAGGGTATGGCTACACCTTC	CASRNRGYGYTF
.	.	TRBJ1-2	TRBV7-3	TGTGCCAGCAGCCCGCACGGGGATACAGCCTATGGCTACACCTTC	CASSPHGDTAYGYTF
.	.	TRBJ2-7	TRBV14	TGTGCCAGCAGCCAAGATCCATGGAGATACGGGTACGAGCAGTACTTC	CASSQDPWRYGYEQYF
once	.	TRBJ2-1	TRBV7-9	TGTGCCAGCAGCTTTATAGCCTGGAATGAGCAGTTCTTC	CASSFIAWNEQFF
once	TRBD1	TRBJ1-5	TRBV2	TGTGCCAGCAGTGCCGCGGACAGGGGGCATCAGCCCCAGCATTTT	CASSAADRGHQPQHF
few	TRBD2	TRBJ2-5	TRBV28	TGTGCCAGCAGTTTATTATTACTAGACGGGACTAGCGGGATAGAGACCCAGTACTTC	CASSLLLLDGTSGIETQYF
.	TRBD2	TRBJ2-5	TRBV27	TGTGCCAGCAGTTTATCGAAACCTAGCGGGAGTCCAGAGACCCAGTACTTC	CASSLSKPSGSPETQYF
.	.	TRBJ2-5	TRBV18	TGTGCCAGCTCACCGGGGCAGCGAGAGACCCAGTACTTC	CASSPGQRETQYF
.	.	TRBJ2-3	TRBV24-1	TGTGCCACCGAGGGCCAGGACACAGATACGCAGTATTTT	CATEGQDTDTQYF
.	.	TRBJ2-1	TRBV6-5	TGTGCCAGCAGTTACTTGGCAGACATATACAACAATGAGCAGTTCTTC	CASSYLADIYNNEQFF
.	.	TRBJ1-2	TRBV4-2	TGTGCCAGCAGCCCTGAACAGGTGCACTATGGCTACACCTTC	CASSPEQVHYGYTF
.	TRBD1	TRBJ1-2	TRBV4-1	TGCGCCAGCAGCCAAGATATCCCAGGGGGCTATGGCTACACCTTC	CASSQDIPGGYGYTF
.	.	TRBJ1-2	TRBV25-1	TGTGCCAGCAGTGACCGGTGGAACTATGGCTACACCTTC	CASSDRWNYGYTF
.	.	TRBJ1-5	TRBV12-3/TRBV12-4	TGTGCCAGCAGTCAACAGGGTCATCAGCCCCAGCATTTT	CASSQQGHQPQHF
.	.	TRBJ2-1	TRBV7-3	TGTGCCAGCAGCTTACGGAGATCCTACAATGAGCAGTTCTTC	CASSLRRSYNEQFF
.	TRBD2	TRBJ2-3	TRBV7-9	TGTGCCAGCAGCTCCTTAGCGGGAGGGGGCACAGATACGCAGTATTTT	CASSSLAGGGTDTQYF
.	TRBD2	TRBJ2-1	TRBV5-1	TGCGCCAGCAGCTTGGGACTAGCGGACAATGAGCAGTTCTTC	CASSLGLADNEQFF
.	.	TRBJ2-1	TRBV28	TGTGCCAGCAGTCAACTTGGGCGGGGCATTACAAGCTCCTACAATGAGCAGTTCTTC	CASSQLGRGITSSYNEQFF
once	TRBD2	TRBJ2-1	TRBV13	TGTGCCAGCAGCACTGGGACTAGCGGGATTGAGCAGTTCTTC	CASSTGTSGIEQFF
.	.	TRBJ1-4	TRBV5-1	TGCGCCAGCAGCGCCGGACAGATTACAACTAATGAAAAACTGTTTTTT	CASSAGQITTNEKLFF
.	.	TRBJ2-1	TRBV5-1	TGCGCCAGCAGCTCTGACTACACCGCCTCGGATGAGCAGTTCTTC	CASSSDYTASDEQFF
.	TRBD1	TRBJ1-3	TRBV9	TGTGCCAGCAGCGCCTACAGGACAGGGGCTGGAAACACCATATATTTT	CASSAYRTGAGNTIYF
.	.	TRBJ1-1	TRBV12-3/TRBV12-4	TGTGCCAGCAGTTTAAGACAGAACACTGAAGCTTTCTTT	CASSLRQNTEAFF
once	TRBD1	TRBJ2-7	TRBV12-5	TGTGCTAGTGGGGGACAGGGGCGCGAGCAGTACTTC	CASGGQGREQYF
.	TRBD2	TRBJ2-1	TRBV6-2/TRBV6-3	TGTGCCAGCAGTTACTCGATAGGACTAGCGGACAACAATGAGCAGTTCTTC	CASSYSIGLADNNEQFF
.	.	TRBJ2-1	TRBV9	TGTGCCAGCAGCACCCTTCACAGGCTGGGATACAATGAGCAGTTCTTC	CASSTLHRLGYNEQFF
.	.	TRBJ1-4	TRBV30	TGTGCCTGGAGTGTAGGAGGGTCTCCAATTACTAATGAAAAACTGTTTTTT	CAWSVGGSPITNEKLFF
.	TRBD2	TRBJ2-1	TRBV7-3	TGTGCCAGCAGCTTAGCTAGCGGGAGGGACAATGAGCAGTTCTTC	CASSLASGRDNEQFF
.	TRBD2	TRBJ2-1	TRBV19	TGTGCCAGTAGTATTATAGCGGGGGCTAGGGAGCAGTTCTTC	CASSIIAGAREQFF
.	.	TRBJ1-2	TRBV6-5	TGTGCCAGCAGTCACCAGGGAAGCTATGGCTACACCTTC	CASSHQGSYGYTF
once	.	TRBJ2-7	TRBV28	TGTGCCAGCCTCAGGGATTACGAGCAGTACTTC	CASLRDYEQYF
.	TRBD1	TRBJ2-7	TRBV30	TGTGCCTGGAGGTCAACAGGGGGCTACGAGCAGTACTTC	CAWRSTGGYEQYF
.	.	TRBJ1-2	TRBV20-1	TGCAGTGTCCAGGCACACTATGGCTACACCTTC	CSVQAHYGYTF
.	.	TRBJ2-3	TRBV9	TGTGCCAGCAGCGTGGGAGGTAACCCAGATACGCAGTATTTT	CASSVGGNPDTQYF
.	TRBD1	TRBJ2-1	TRBV3-1/TRBV3-2	TGTGCCAGCAGCCAAGGGGACAGGGGGCTAGGGGAGCAGTTCTTC	CASSQGDRGLGEQFF